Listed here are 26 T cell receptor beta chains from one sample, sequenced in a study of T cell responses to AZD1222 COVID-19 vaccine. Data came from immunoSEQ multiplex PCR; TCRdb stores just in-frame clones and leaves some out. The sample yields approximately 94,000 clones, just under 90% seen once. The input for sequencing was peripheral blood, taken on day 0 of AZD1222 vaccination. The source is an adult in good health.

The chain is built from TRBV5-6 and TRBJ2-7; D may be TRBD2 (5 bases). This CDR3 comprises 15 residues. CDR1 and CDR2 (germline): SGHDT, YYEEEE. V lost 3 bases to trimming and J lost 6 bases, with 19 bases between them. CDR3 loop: CASSWGLDSGSEQYF. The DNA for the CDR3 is TGTGCCAGCAGCTGGGGATTGGACTCGGGGAGCGAGCAGTACTTC.

The CDR3, as DNA: TGTGCCAGCAGTTTGGCAGCCCACTCTGTAGAAGGCTACACCTTC. Its protein product is CASSLAAHSVEGYTF. The V call is TRBV28, the J call TRBJ1-2; D unresolved. This CDR3 is built from 15 residues. Germline loops: CDR1 MDHEN, CDR2 SYDVKM. Trimming took 3 bases from V and 8 from J, leaving 19 bases between them.

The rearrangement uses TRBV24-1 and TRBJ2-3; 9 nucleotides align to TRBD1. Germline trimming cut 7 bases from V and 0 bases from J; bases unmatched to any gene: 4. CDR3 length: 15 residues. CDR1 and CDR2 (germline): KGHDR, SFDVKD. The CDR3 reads CATSSGTGSTDTQYF. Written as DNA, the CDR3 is TGTGCCACCAGCTCAGGGACAGGGAGCACAGATACGCAGTATTTT.

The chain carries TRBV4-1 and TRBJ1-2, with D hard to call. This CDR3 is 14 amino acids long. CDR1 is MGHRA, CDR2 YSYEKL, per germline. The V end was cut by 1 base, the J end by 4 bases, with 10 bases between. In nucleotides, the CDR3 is TGCGCCAGCAGCCAAGCACTTCTGAGCTATGGCTACACCTTC. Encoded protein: CASSQALLSYGYTF.

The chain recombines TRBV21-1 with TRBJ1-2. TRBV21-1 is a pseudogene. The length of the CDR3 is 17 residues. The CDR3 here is CASSPPDEAGRLVGYTF. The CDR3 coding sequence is TGTGCCAGCAGCCCCCCGGATGAGGCAGGTCGTTTAGTTGGCTACACCTTC.

The DNA for the CDR3 is TGTGCCAGCAGCTTGGGGGGACTCACAGATACGCAGTATTTT. As protein: CASSLGGLTDTQYF. The J gene is TRBJ2-3, the V gene TRBV7-2; TRBD2 is a possible D gene (6 bases). The CDR3 totals 14 residues. From germline, CDR1 is SGHTA and CDR2 FQGNSA. The V and J ends lost 3 bases and 2 bases respectively, with 9 bases between them. The full variable domain, in which reference TRBV7-2 and TRBJ2-3 provide the parts outside the CDR3, is GAGVSQSPSNKVTEKGKDVELRCDPISGHTALYWYRQSLGQGLEFLIYFQGNSAPDKSGLPSDRFSAERTGGSVSTLTIQRTQQEDSAVYLCASSLGGLTDTQYFGPGTRLTVL.

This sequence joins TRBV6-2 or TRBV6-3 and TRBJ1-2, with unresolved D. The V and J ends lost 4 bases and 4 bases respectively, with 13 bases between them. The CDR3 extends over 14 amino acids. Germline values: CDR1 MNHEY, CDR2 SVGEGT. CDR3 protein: CASSSSGRSYGYTF. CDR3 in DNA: TGTGCCAGCAGTTCCTCAGGTCGAAGCTATGGCTACACCTTC.

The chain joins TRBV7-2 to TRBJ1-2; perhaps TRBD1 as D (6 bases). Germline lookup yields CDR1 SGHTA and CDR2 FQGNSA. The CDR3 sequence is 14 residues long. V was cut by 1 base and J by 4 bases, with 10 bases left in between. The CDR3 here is CASSLDRVSYGYTF. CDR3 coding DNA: TGTGCCAGCAGCTTAGACAGGGTCAGCTATGGCTACACCTTC.

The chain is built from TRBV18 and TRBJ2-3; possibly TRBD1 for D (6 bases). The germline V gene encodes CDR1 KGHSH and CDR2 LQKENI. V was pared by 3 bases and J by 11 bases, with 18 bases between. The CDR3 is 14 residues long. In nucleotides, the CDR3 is TGTGCCAGCTCACCTCCTACCGGGACATGGAGGCAGTATTTT. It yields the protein CASSPPTGTWRQYF.

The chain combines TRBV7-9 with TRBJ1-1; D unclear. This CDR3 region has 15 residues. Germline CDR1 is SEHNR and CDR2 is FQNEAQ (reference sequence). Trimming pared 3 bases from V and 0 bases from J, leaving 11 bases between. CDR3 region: CASSFYDGMNTEAFF. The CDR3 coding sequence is TGTGCCAGCAGCTTCTACGACGGCATGAACACTGAAGCTTTCTTT.

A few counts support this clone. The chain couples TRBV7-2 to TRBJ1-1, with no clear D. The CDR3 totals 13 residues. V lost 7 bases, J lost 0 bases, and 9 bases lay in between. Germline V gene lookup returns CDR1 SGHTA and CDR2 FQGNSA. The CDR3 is CASTGWMNTEAFF. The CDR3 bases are TGTGCCAGCACCGGGTGGATGAACACTGAAGCTTTCTTT.

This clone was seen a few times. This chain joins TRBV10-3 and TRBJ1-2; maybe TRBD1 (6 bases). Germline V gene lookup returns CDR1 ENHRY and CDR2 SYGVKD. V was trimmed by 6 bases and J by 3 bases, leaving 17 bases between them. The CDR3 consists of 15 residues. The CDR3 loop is CAIRAGVGGDYGYTF. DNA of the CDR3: TGTGCCATCAGGGCAGGGGTAGGCGGCGACTATGGCTACACCTTC.

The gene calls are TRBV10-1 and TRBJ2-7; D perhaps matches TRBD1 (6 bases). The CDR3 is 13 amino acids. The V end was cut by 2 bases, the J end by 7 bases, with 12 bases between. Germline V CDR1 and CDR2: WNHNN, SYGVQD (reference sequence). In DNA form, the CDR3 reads TGCGCCAGCAGTGAGGATGGTAGGGGGGAGCAGTACTTC. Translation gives CASSEDGRGEQYF.

The CDR3 region has the DNA TGCGCCAGCAGCTTGGAAGGGCCCGCGAAGGATGAGCAGTTCTTC. Amino acids: CASSLEGPAKDEQFF. The chain is built from TRBV5-1 and TRBJ2-1; D not certain. This CDR3 comprises 15 residues. Per the germline V gene, CDR1 is SGHRS and CDR2 is YFSETQ. V was clipped by 0 bases and J by 8 bases, with 15 bases between them. The full variable domain, its missing parts supplied by reference TRBV5-1 and TRBJ2-1, is KAGVTQTPRYLIKTRGQQVTLSCSPISGHRSVSWYQQTPGQGLQFLFEYFSETQRNKGNFPGRFSGRQFSNSRSEMNVSTLELGDSALYLCASSLEGPAKDEQFFGPGTRLTVL.

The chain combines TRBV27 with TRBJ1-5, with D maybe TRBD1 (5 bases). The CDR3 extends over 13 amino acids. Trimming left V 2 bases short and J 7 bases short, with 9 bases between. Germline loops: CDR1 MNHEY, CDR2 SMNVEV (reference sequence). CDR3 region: CASSLGGHQPQHF. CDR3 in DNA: TGTGCCAGCAGTTTAGGAGGACACCAGCCCCAGCATTTT.

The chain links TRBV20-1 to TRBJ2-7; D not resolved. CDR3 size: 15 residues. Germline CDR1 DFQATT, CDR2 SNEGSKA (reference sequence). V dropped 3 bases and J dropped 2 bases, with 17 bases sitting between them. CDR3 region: CSASGKGTSAYEQYF. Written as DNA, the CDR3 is TGCAGTGCTAGTGGGAAGGGAACGTCCGCCTACGAGCAGTACTTC.

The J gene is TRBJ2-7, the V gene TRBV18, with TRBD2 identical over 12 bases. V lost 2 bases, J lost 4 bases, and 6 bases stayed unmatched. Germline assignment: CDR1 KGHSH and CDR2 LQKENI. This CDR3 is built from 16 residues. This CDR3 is CASSPTSGGPGYEQYF. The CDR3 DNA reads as TGTGCCAGCTCACCAACTAGCGGGGGGCCAGGGTACGAGCAGTACTTC. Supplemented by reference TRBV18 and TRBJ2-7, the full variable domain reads NAGVMQNPRHLVRRRGQEARLRCSPMKGHSHVYWYRQLPEEGLKFMVYLQKENIIDESGMPKERFSAEFPKEGPSILRIQQVVRGDSAAYFCASSPTSGGPGYEQYFGPGTRLTVT.

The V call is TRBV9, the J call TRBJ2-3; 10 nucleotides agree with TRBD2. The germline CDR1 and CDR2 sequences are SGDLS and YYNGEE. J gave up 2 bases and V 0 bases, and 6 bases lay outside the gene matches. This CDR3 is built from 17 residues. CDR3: CASSVGASGGLTDTQYF. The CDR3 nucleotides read TGTGCCAGCAGCGTAGGGGCTAGCGGGGGCCTCACAGATACGCAGTATTTT.

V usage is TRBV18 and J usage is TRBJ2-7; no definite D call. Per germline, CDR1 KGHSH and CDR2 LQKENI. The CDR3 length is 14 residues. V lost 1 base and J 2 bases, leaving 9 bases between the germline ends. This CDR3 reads CASSPQGKAYEQYF. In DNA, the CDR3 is TGTGCCAGCTCACCACAGGGAAAGGCCTACGAGCAGTACTTC.

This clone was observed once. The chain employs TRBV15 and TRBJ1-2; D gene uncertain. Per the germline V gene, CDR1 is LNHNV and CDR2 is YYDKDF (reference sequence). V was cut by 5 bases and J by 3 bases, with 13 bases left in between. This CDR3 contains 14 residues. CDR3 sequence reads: CATSDPGAYYGYTF. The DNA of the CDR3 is TGTGCCACCAGCGACCCGGGCGCTTACTATGGCTACACCTTC.

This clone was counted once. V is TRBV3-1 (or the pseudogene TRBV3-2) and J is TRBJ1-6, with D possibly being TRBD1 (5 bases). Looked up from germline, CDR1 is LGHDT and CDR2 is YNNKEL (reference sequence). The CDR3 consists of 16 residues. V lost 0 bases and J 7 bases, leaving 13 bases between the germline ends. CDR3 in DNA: TGTGCCAGCAGCCAAGACCCGGGACCTAGAAATTCACCCCTCCACTTT. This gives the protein CASSQDPGPRNSPLHF.

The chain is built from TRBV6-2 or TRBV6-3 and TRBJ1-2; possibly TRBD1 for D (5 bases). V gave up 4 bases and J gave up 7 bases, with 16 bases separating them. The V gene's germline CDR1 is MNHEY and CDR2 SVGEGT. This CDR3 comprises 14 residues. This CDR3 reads CASSSDSGGRGYTF. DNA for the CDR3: TGTGCCAGCAGTTCCGACAGTGGAGGTCGTGGCTACACCTTC.

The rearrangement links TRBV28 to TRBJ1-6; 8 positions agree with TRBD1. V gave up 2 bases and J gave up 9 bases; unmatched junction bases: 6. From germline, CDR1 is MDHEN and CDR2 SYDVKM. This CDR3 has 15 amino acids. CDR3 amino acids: CASSLPQGAGSPLHF. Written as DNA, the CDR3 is TGTGCCAGCAGTTTACCCCAGGGGGCGGGTTCACCCCTCCACTTT.

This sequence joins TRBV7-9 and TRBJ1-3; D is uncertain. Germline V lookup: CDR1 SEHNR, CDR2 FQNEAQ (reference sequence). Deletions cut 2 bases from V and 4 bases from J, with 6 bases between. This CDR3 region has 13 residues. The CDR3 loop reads CASSLFLGNTIYF. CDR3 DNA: TGTGCCAGCAGCTTATTTCTCGGAAACACCATATATTTT.

CDR3 protein: CASSFDPYEQYF. CDR3 nucleotide sequence: TGTGCCAGCAGCTTTGACCCCTACGAGCAGTACTTC. V and J are TRBV5-6 and TRBJ2-7; D remains ambiguous. Trimming took off 2 bases at V and 2 bases at J, with 5 bases between the two ends. The CDR3 is 12 residues long. The germline V gene has CDR1 SGHDT and CDR2 YYEEEE. The variable domain in full, with the rest retrieved from reference TRBV5-6 and TRBJ2-7, is DAGVTQSPTHLIKTRGQQVTLRCSPKSGHDTVSWYQQALGQGPQFIFQYYEEEERQRGNFPDRFSGHQFPNYSSELNVNALLLGDSALYLCASSFDPYEQYFGPGTRLTVT.

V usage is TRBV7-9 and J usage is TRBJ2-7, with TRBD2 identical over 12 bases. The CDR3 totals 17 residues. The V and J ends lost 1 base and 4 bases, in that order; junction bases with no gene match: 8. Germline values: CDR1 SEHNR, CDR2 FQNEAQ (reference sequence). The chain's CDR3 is CASSLGTSGMSQYEQYF. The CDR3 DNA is TGTGCCAGCAGCTTAGGGACTAGCGGGATGAGTCAGTACGAGCAGTACTTC.